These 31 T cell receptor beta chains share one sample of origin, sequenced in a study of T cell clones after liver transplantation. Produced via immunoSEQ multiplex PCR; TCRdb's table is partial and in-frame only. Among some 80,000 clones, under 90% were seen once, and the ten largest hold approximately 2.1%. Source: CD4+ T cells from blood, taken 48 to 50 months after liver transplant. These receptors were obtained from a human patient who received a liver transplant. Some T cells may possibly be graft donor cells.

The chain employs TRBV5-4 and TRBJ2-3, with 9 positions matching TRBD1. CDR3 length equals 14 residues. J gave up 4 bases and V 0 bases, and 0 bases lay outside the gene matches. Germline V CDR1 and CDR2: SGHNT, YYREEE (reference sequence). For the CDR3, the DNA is TGTGCCAGCAGCTTGGGGACAGGGGCAGATACGCAGTATTTT. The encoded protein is CASSLGTGADTQYF.

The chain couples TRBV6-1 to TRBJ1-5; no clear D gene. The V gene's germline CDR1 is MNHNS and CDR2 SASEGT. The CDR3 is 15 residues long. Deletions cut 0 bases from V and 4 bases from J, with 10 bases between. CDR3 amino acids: CASSEASIANQPQHF. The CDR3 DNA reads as TGTGCCAGCAGTGAAGCCTCCATTGCGAATCAGCCCCAGCATTTT.

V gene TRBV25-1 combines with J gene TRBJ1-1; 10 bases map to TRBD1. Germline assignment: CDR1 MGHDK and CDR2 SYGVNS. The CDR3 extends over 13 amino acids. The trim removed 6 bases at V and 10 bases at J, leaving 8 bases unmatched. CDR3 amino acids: CASRQTGGSVAFF. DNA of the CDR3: TGTGCCAGCAGGCAGACAGGGGGCTCCGTAGCTTTCTTT. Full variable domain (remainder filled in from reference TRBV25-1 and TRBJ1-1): EADIYQTPRYLVIGTGKKITLECSQTMGHDKMYWYQQDPGMELHLIHYSYGVNSTEKGDLSSESTVSRIRTEHFPLTLESARPSHTSQYLCASRQTGGSVAFFGQGTRLTVV.

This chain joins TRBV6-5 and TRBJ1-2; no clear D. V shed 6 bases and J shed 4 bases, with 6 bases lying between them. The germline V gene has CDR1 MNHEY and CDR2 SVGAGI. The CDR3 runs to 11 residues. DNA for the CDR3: TGTGCCAGCAGCTCCTTCTATGGCTACACCTTC. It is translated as CASSSFYGYTF.

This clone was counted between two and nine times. The CDR3 DNA reads as TGTGCCAGCAGCTCCGGACCTAATACGCAGTATTTT. Translated, it gives CASSSGPNTQYF. The gene calls are TRBV7-3 and TRBJ2-3, with no clear D. CDR1 and CDR2 from the germline V gene are SGHTA and FQGTGA. V gave up 4 bases and J gave up 7 bases, with 9 bases separating them. The CDR3 loop spans 12 amino acids.

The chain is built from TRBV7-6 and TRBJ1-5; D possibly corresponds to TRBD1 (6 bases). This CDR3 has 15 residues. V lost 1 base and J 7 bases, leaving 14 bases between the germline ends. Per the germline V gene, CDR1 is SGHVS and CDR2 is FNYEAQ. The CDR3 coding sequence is TGTGCCAGCAGCTTAGATCACAGGGAAGGCCAGCCCCAGCATTTT. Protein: CASSLDHREGQPQHF.

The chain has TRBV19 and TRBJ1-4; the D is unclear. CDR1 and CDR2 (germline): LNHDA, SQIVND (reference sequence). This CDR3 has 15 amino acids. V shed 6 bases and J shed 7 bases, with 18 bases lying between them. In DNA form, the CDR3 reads TGTGCCAGTAGGAACCCGGGCGCTCCTAGTGAAAAACTGTTTTTT. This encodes CASRNPGAPSEKLFF.

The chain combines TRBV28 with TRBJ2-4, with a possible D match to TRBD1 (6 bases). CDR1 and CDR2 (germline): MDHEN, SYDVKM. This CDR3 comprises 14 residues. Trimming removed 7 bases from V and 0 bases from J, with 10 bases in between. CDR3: CASNRAGAKNIQYF. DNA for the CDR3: TGTGCCAGCAACAGGGCGGGAGCCAAAAACATTCAGTACTTC. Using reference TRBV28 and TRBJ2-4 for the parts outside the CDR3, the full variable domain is DVKVTQSSRYLVKRTGEKVFLECVQDMDHENMFWYRQDPGLGLRLIYFSYDVKMKEKGDIPEGYSVSREKKERFSLILESASTNQTSMYLCASNRAGAKNIQYFGAGTRLSVL.

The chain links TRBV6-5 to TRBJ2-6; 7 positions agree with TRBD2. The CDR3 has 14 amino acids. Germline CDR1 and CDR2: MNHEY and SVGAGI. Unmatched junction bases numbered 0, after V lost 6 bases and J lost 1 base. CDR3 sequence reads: CASRLASGANVLTF. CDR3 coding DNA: TGTGCCAGCAGACTAGCGTCTGGGGCCAACGTCCTGACTTTC.

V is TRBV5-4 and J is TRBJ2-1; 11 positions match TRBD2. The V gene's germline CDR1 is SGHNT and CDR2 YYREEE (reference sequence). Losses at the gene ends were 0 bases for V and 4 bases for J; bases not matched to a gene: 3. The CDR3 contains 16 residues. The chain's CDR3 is CASSLASGGLYNEQFF. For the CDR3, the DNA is TGTGCCAGCAGCTTGGCTAGCGGGGGGCTGTACAATGAGCAGTTCTTC.

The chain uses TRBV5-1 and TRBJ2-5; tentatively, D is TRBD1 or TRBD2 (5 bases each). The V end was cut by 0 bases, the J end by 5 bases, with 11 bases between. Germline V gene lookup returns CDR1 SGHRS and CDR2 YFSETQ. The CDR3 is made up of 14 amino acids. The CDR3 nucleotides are TGCGCCAGCAGCTTGGTGGGGCGCGGGGAGACCCAGTACTTC. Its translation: CASSLVGRGETQYF.

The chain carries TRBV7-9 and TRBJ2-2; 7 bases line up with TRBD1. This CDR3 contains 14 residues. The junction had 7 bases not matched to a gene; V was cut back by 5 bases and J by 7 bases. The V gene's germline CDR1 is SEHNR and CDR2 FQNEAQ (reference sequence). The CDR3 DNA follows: TGTGCCAGCAGCCCTTCTAACAGGGGCGGGGAGCTGTTTTTT. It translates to CASSPSNRGGELFF.

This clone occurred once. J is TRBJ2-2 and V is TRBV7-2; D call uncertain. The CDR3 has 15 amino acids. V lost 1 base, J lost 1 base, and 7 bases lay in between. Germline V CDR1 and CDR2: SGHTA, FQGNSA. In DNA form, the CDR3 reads TGTGCCAGCAGCTTAGTTCTAGAGAACACCGGGGAGCTGTTTTTT. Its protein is CASSLVLENTGELFF. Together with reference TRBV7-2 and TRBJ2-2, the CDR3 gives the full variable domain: GAGVSQSPSNKVTEKGKDVELRCDPISGHTALYWYRQSLGQGLEFLIYFQGNSAPDKSGLPSDRFSAERTGGSVSTLTIQRTQQEDSAVYLCASSLVLENTGELFFGEGSRLTVL.

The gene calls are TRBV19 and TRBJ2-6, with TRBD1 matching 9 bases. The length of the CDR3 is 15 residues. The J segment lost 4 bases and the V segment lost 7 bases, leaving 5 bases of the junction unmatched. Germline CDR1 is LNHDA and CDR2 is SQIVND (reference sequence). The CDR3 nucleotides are TGTGCCAGTAAAGGGACAGGGACCGGGGCCAACGTCCTGACTTTC. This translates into CASKGTGTGANVLTF.

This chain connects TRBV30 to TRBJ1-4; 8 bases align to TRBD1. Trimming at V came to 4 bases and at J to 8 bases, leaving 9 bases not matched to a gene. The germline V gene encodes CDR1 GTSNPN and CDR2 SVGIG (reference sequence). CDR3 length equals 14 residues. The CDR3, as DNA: TGTGCCTGGACTAAGGGACAGGTGGACGAAAAACTGTTTTTT. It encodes CAWTKGQVDEKLFF.

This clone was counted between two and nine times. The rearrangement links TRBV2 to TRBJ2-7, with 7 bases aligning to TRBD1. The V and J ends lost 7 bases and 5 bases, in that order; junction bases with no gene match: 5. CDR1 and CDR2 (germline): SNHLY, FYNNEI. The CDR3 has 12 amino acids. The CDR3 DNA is TGTGCCAGCACTAGACAGGGTAACGAGCAGTACTTC. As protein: CASTRQGNEQYF.

CDR3 loop: CASSPTAPGNTIYF. The CDR3 bases are TGTGCCAGCAGCCCGACAGCACCTGGAAACACCATATATTTT. This chain joins TRBV2 and TRBJ1-3; TRBD1 might be the D (5 bases). Germline V gene lookup returns CDR1 SNHLY and CDR2 FYNNEI. This CDR3 region has 14 residues. V lost 6 bases, J lost 2 bases, and 11 bases lay in between.

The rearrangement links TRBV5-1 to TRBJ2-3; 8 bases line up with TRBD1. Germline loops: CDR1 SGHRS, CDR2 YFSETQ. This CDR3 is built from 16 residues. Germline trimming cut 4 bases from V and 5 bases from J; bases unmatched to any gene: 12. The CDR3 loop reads CASSLYWTGLGDTQYF. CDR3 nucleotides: TGCGCCAGCAGCCTGTACTGGACAGGGTTGGGAGATACGCAGTATTTT.

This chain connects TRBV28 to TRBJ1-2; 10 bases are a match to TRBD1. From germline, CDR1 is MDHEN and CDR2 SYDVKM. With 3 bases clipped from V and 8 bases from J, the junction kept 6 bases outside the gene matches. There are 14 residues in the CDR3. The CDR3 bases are TGTGCCAGCAGTTTTCGGGACAGGGGTGACGGCTACACCTTC. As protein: CASSFRDRGDGYTF.

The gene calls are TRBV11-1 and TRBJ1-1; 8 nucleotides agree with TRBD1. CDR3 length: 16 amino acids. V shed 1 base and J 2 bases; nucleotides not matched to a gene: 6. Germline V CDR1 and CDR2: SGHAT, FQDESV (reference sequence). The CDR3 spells CASSLGGQGINTEAFF. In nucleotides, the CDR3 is TGTGCCAGCAGCTTAGGAGGACAGGGAATCAACACTGAAGCTTTCTTT.

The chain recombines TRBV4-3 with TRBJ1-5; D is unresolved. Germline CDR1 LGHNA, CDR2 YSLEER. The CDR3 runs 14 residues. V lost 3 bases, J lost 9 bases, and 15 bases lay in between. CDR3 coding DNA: TGCGCCAGCAGCCAGGCTGGGGAGGGATCGCCCCAGCATTTT. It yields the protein CASSQAGEGSPQHF.

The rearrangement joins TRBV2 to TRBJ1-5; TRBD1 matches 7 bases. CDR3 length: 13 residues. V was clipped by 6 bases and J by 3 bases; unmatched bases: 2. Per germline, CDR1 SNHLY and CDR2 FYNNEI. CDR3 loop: CASRGQYNQPQHF. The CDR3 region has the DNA TGTGCCAGCAGGGGACAGTACAATCAGCCCCAGCATTTT. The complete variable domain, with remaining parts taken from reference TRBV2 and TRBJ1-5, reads EPEVTQTPSHQVTQMGQEVILRCVPISNHLYFYWYRQILGQKVEFLVSFYNNEISEKSEIFDDQFSVERPDGSNFTLKIRSTKLEDSAMYFCASRGQYNQPQHFGDGTRLSIL.

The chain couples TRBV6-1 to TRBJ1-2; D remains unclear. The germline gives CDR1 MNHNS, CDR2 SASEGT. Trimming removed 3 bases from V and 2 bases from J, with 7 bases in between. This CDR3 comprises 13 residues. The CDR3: CASSELQNYGYTF. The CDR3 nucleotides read TGTGCCAGCAGTGAGTTACAGAACTATGGCTACACCTTC.

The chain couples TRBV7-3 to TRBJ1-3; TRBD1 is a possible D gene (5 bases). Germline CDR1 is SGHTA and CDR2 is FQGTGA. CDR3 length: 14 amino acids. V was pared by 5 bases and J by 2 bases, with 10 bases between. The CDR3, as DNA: TGTGCCAGCAGCGCCCAGGGTGCTGGAAACACCATATATTTT. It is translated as CASSAQGAGNTIYF.

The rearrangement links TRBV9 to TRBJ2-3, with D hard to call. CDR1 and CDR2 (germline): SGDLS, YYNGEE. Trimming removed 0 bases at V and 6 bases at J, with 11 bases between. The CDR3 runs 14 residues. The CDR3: CASSVAQSPDTQYF. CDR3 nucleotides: TGTGCCAGCAGCGTAGCGCAGAGTCCGGATACGCAGTATTTT. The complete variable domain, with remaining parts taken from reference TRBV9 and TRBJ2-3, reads DSGVTQTPKHLITATGQRVTLRCSPRSGDLSVYWYQQSLDQGLQFLIQYYNGEERAKGNILERFSAQQFPDLHSELNLSSLELGDSALYFCASSVAQSPDTQYFGPGTRLTVL.

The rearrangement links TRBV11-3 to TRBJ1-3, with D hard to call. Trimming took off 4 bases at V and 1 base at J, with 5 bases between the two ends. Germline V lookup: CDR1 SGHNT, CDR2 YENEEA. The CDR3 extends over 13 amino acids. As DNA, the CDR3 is TGTGCCAGCAGCTCGGGATCTGGAAACACCATATATTTT. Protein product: CASSSGSGNTIYF.

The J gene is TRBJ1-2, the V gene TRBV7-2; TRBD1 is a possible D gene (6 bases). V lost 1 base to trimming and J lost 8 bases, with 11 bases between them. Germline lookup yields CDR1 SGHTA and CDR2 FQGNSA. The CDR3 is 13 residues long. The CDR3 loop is CASSLGPGAGYTF. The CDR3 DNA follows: TGTGCCAGCAGCTTAGGGCCAGGGGCGGGCTACACCTTC.

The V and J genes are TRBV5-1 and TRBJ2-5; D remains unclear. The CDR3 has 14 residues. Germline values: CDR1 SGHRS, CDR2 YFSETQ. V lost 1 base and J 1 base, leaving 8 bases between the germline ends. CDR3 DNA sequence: TGCGCCAGCAGCTTGATGAGCTCCCAAGAGACCCAGTACTTC. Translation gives CASSLMSSQETQYF.

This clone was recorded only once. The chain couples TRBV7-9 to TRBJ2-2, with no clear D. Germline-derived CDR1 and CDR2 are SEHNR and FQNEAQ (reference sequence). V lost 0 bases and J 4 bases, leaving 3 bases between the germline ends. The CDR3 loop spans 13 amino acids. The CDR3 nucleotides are TGTGCCAGCAGCTTAGCGGGCACCGGGGAGCTGTTTTTT. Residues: CASSLAGTGELFF.

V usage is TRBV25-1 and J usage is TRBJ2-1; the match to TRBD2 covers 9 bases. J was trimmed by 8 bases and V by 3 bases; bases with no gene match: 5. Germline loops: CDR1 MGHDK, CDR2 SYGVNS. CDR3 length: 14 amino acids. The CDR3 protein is CASSDAGGFDEQFF. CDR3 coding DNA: TGTGCCAGCAGTGACGCGGGAGGGTTTGATGAGCAGTTCTTC.

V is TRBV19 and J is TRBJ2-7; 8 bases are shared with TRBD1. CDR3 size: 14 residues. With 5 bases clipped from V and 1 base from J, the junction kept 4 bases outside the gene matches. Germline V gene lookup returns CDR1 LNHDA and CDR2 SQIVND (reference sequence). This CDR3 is CASSARQGSYEQYF. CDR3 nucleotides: TGTGCCAGTAGTGCCCGACAGGGGTCCTACGAGCAGTACTTC.